This T cell receptor (beta chain) stems from a study of cytomegalovirus exposure and HLA in healthy donors. In the case of this clone: The antigen is undetermined. A junction boundary mismatches the germline segment, possibly from a read error.

The V gene's germline CDR1 is MDHEN and CDR2 SYDVKM. The CDR3 extends over 11 amino acids. PCR was performed using 60 Vbeta and 13 Jbeta primers. Only in-frame clones appear in the TCRdb table, and some are missing; sequencing was by immunoSEQ multiplex PCR. The sample yields 150,000 to 250,000 clones, roughly four fifths seen once. Points from the study as a whole: A few V segments could not be told apart, such as TRBV6-2 and TRBV6-3, and were left out.

This receptor was identified in a woman in her forties or fifties in good health and CMV-seropositive. The material sequenced was PBMCs. The chain couples TRBV28 to TRBJ2-7, with TRBD2 matching over 8 bases. For the CDR3, the DNA is TGTGCCGCTTCTGGGCCGGGCGGGAGGAACTTC. It translates to CAASGPGGRNF.